This TCR beta chain was identified during a study of sequential checkpoint blockade in melanoma. Turning to the study itself: Each arm's sequence ended with maintenance nivolumab.

Germline V gene lookup returns CDR1 SGHTA and CDR2 FQGNSA. The CDR3 covers 12 residues. Trimming took off 5 bases at V and 2 bases at J, with 6 bases between the two ends. Sample treatment: randomized to nivolumab then ipilimumab (arm A) or the reverse (arm B). Patients had received no earlier DNA-damaging chemotherapy. Sorted cells were live CD3+CD8+, lacking CD19 and CD56, from PBMCs. Repertoires were generated with immunoSEQ multiplex PCR, while TCRdb's copy carries only in-frame clones and drops some. This repertoire shows approximately 21,000 clones, roughly four fifths found once; its top ten account for roughly 11%. This clone has only a few counts.

Source: CD8+ T cells sorted from blood (inferred from file names), taken from a patient given nivolumab and ipilimumab in sequence. This chain links TRBV7-2 with TRBJ1-2; unclear D gene. The clonotype originates from a human donor with melanoma. CDR3 DNA: TGTGCCAGCAGCCCCCAGAACTATGGCTACACCTTC. Encoded protein: CASSPQNYGYTF. The full variable domain, with the rest looked up from reference TRBV7-2 and TRBJ1-2, is GAGVSQSPSNKVTEKGKDVELRCDPISGHTALYWYRQSLGQGLEFLIYFQGNSAPDKSGLPSDRFSAERTGGSVSTLTIQRTQQEDSAVYLCASSPQNYGYTFGSGTRLTVV.